These 4 T cell receptor beta chains came from one sample sequenced in a study of CD8 T cells in ankylosing spondylitis. Via MiXCR, TCRdb re-called the 5' RACE reads, giving one row per CDR3 protein. The table has 380,000 or so distinct CDR3 sequences, 20% to 25% seen once. The sequenced sample consisted of blood, either unsorted or a sorted T cell fraction (not recorded which). These receptors were taken from a male donor with ankylosing spondylitis or in good health (not recorded which).

The gene calls are TRBV6-5 and TRBJ1-1; tentative D call: TRBD1 (5 bases). Germline loops: CDR1 MNHEY, CDR2 SVGAGI. This CDR3 is 15 amino acids long. Trimming left V 2 bases short and J 1 base short, with 11 bases between. The chain's CDR3 is CASSYGSGRNTEAFF. The CDR3 bases are TGTGCCAGCAGTTACGGGTCAGGGAGGAACACTGAAGCTTTCTTT.

This clonotype has just a few counts. The CDR3 DNA sequence: TGTGCCGTTGACGGACTAGCGGACACAGATACGCAGTATTTT. It encodes CAVDGLADTDTQYF. The J gene is TRBJ2-3, the V gene TRBV11-2; 10 nucleotides align to TRBD2. Germline CDR1 is SGHAT and CDR2 is FQNNGV. This CDR3 has 14 residues. The trim removed 11 bases at V and 2 bases at J, leaving 7 bases unmatched.

This clonotype was counted between two and nine times. This chain joins TRBV6-4 and TRBJ2-1, with TRBD1 matching over 7 bases. V lost 3 bases and J lost 9; bases outside the gene matches: 5. This CDR3 comprises 13 residues. The germline gives CDR1 MRHNA, CDR2 SNTAGT. The CDR3 loop is CASSENDRAEQFF. As DNA, the CDR3 is TGTGCCAGCAGTGAAAACGACAGGGCTGAGCAGTTCTTC.

J is TRBJ1-2 and V is TRBV7-9; 8 bases line up with TRBD1. The germline CDR1 and CDR2 sequences are SEHNR and FQNEAQ (reference sequence). V lost 8 bases, J lost 4 bases, and 3 bases stayed unmatched. This CDR3 region has 12 residues. This CDR3 reads CASGQGSYGYTF. The CDR3 region has the DNA TGTGCCAGCGGACAGGGATCCTATGGCTACACCTTC.